This TCR beta chain originates from a study of T cells in Graves' hyperthyroidism and ophthalmopathy. Across the whole study: At initial diagnosis, before any treatment had begun, peripheral blood was obtained.

Graves' hyperthyroidism was deemed stable absent ophthalmopathy progression within 18 months. Pregnant or lactating patients were excluded, as were those with uncontrolled infection or other autoimmune disease. Findings and caveats of the study: Blood also held most thyroid clonotypes expanded beyond 0.001.

This clonotype occurred many times. Its antigen is as yet unknown. TCR beta CDR3 sequences were amplified from RNA transcripts. The HTBI primer set drove a first-round RT-PCR of the TCR CDR3. TCRdb fed the multiplex PCR reads into MiXCR, producing one record per CDR3 protein. The sample includes around 450,000 distinct CDR3 sequences, about an eighth of them seen just once. This receptor was taken from a woman in her late teens or twenties with Graves' hyperthyroidism. The sample was blood.

CDR3 sequence: CASSYVVGQRNTEAFF. CDR3 nucleotide sequence: TGTGCCAGCAGTTACGTGGTGGGACAGAGGAACACTGAAGCTTTCTTT. The gene calls are TRBV6-6 and TRBJ1-1; 7 nucleotides match TRBD1. The CDR3 is 16 amino acids. With V trimmed by 2 bases and J by 1 base, 7 bases remained unmatched. CDR1 MNHNY and CDR2 SVGAGI come from the germline V gene (reference sequence).